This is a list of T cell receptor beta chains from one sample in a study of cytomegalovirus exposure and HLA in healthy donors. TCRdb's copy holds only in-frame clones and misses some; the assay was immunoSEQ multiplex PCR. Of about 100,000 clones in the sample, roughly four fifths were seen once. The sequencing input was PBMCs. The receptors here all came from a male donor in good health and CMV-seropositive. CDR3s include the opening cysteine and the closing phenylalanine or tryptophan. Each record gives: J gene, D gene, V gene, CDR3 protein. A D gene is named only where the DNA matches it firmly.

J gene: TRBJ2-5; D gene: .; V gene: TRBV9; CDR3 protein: CASSPRTAQETQYF
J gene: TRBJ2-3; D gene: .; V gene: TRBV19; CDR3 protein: CASSMTRGLSTDTQYF
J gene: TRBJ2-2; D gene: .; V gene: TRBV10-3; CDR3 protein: CAISEGGSGELFF
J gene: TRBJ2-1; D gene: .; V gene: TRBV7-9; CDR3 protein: CASSLADTEQFF
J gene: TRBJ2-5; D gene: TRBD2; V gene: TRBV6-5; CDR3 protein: CATSGLAGNQETQYF
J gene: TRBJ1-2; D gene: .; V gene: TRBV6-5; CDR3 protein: CASSYMADNYGYTF
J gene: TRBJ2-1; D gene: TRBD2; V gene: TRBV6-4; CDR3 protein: CASRRLAGGYNEQFF
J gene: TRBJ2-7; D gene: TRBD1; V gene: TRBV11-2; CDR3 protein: CASSPDRGYEQYF
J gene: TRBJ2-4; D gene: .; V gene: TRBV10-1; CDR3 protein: CASMGHLAKNIQYF
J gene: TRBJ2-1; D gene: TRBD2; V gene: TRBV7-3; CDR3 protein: CASSFGTSGRNEQFF
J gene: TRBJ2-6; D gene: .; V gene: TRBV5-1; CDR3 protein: CASSKTLTASGANVLTF
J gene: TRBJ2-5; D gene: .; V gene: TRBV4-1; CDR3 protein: CASSQDIRVQETQYF
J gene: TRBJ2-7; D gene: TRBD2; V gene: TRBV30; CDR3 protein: CAWSEPGLADYEQYF
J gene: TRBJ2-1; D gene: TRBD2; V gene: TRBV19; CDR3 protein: CASRPQGLAGVWNEQFF
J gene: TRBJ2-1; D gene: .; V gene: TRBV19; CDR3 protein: CASSTAGGNEQFF
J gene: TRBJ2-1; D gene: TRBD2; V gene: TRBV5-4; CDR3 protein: CASSLGGEGRNEQFF
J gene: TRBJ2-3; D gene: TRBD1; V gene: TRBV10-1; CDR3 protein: CASSEPGQGRTDTQYF
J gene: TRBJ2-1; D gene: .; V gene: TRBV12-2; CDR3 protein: CASRHPHNEQFF
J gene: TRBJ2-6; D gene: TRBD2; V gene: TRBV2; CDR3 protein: CASKPTSGLSGANVLTF
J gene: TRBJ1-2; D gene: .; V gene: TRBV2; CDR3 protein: CASSGRLEGYTF
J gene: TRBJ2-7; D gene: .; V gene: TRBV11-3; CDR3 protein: CASSQNTGEQYF
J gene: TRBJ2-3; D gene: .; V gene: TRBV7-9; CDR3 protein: CASSLGPEGGGTDTQYF
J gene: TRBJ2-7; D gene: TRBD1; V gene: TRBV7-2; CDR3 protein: CASSSVGTGPYEQYF
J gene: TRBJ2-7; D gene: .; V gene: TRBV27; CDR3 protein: CASSSYGYEQYF
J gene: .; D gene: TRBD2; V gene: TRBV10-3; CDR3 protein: CAISEPAGGRYEQYF
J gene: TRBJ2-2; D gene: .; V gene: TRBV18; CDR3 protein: CASSPPVLGAGELFF
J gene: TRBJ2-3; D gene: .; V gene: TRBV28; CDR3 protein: CASSLYPDSHSTDTQYF
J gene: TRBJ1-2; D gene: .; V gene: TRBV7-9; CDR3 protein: CASSLTGTRDGYTF
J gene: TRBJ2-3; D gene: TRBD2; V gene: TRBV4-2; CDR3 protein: CASSQAPGTSGADTQYF
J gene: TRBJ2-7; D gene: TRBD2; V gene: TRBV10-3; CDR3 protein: CAIAPGLAGEPYF
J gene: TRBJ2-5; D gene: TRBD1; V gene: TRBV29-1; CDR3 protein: CSGHRGQETQYF
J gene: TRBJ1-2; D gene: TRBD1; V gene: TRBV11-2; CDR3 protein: CASSLEPGGWNYGYTF
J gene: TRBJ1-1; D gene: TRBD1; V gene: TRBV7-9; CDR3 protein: CASSYAGSGTGDGTEAFF
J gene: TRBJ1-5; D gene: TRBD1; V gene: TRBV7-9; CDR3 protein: CASSLFGTGTGGVQPQHF
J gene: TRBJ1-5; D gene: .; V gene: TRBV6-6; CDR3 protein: CASTQARNQPQHF
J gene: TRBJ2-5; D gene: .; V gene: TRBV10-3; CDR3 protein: CAIKRAGRQQETQYF
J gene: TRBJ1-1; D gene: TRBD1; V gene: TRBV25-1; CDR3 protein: CASTRDSGTEAFF
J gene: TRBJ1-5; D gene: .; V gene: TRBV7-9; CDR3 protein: CASSPADRGNQPQHF
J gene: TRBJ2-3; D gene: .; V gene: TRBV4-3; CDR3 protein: CASSHEGTRTGADTQYF
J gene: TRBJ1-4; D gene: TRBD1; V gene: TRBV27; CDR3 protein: CASSVTGGFEEKLFF
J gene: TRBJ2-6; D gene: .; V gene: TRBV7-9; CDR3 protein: CSSSLGRLGLSSGANGLTF
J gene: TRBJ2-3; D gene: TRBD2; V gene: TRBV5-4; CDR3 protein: CASSRTSGHTSTDTQYF
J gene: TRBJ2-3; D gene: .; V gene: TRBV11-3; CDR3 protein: CASSFSGGGTQYF
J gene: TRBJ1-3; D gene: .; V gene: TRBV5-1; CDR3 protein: CASRSHVPTGPSGNTIYF
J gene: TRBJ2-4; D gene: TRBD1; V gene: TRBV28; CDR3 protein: CASSLWGQLYKNSQYF
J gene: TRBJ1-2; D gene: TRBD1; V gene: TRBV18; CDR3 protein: CASSRNPGQGNYGYTF
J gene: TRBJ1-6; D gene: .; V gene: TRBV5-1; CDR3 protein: CASSPSSSRGYSPLHF
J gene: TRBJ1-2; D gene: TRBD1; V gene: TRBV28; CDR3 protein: CASSLPPGQGQGYTF
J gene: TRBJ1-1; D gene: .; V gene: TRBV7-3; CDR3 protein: CASSLGQGTEAFF
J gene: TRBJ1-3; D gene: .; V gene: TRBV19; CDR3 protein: CASHAGSGNTIYF
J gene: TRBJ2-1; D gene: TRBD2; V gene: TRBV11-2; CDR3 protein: CASSPRAGAPSYNEQFF
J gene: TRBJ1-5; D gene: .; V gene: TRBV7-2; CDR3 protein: CASSLNEGGNQPQHF